These 24 T cell receptor beta chains came from one sample sequenced in a study of shared clonotypes between healthy human individuals. TCRdb's copy holds only in-frame clones and misses some; the assay was immunoSEQ multiplex PCR. This table holds a few million clones, 90% to 96% found once. Input material: naive CD4+ T cells sorted from blood. Subset given: CD45RA+ positively selected. All receptors derive from a man between 18 and 35 years old in good health.

The V call is TRBV11-3, the J call TRBJ2-3, with a weak D call TRBD2 (6 bases). Trimming took off 0 bases at V and 0 bases at J, with 7 bases between the two ends. This CDR3 has 15 amino acids. Per the germline V gene, CDR1 is SGHNT and CDR2 is YENEEA. The CDR3 DNA reads TGTGCCAGCAGCTTAGAGCGGGGTAGCACAGATACGCAGTATTTT. Protein product: CASSLERGSTDTQYF.

Worth noting for this clone: In the same sample, other DNA sequences code for this CDR3. CDR3 bases: TGTGCCAGCAGTTATGACAGGGGGAATTCACCCCTCCACTTT. As protein: CASSYDRGNSPLHF. V is TRBV6-5 and J is TRBJ1-6, with TRBD1 matching over 9 bases. CDR1 is MNHEY and CDR2 is SVGAGI in the germline V gene. The CDR3 runs to 14 residues. Germline trimming cut 3 bases from V and 7 bases from J; bases unmatched to any gene: 1.

The rearrangement links TRBV4-3 to TRBJ2-7; D perhaps matches TRBD1 (5 bases). CDR1 and CDR2 (germline): LGHNA, YSLEER. The V end lost 2 bases, the J end lost 6 bases, and 20 bases lay between the germline ends. The CDR3 totals 16 residues. The CDR3 region has the DNA TGCGCCAGCAGCCAAACAAAATCGCTCAGGGCCTCCGAGCAGTACTTC. Translated, it gives CASSQTKSLRASEQYF.

Concerning this clone: Other DNA sequences in this sample translate to the same CDR3. The chain links TRBV30 to TRBJ2-1; D remains ambiguous. From germline, CDR1 is GTSNPN and CDR2 SVGIG (reference sequence). The CDR3 is 13 residues long. V dropped 2 bases and J dropped 4 bases, with 9 bases sitting between them. The CDR3 protein is CAWSLGGYNEQFF. CDR3 coding DNA: TGTGCCTGGAGTCTCGGTGGATACAATGAGCAGTTCTTC.

The V and J genes are TRBV18 and TRBJ1-3; D not resolved. CDR1 KGHSH and CDR2 LQKENI come from the germline V gene. Trimming removed 3 bases from V and 0 bases from J, with 6 bases in between. This CDR3 region has 14 residues. The CDR3 DNA is TGTGCCAGCTCACCTGTAAACTCTGGAAACACCATATATTTT. This sequence encodes CASSPVNSGNTIYF.

V usage is TRBV5-4 and J usage is TRBJ2-7; 8 bases fit TRBD1. The germline CDR1 and CDR2 sequences are SGHNT and YYREEE (reference sequence). Unmatched junction bases numbered 14, after V lost 5 bases and J lost 7 bases. The CDR3 spans 15 residues. The CDR3 loop is CASSFGGQVPVEQYF. DNA for the CDR3: TGTGCCAGCAGTTTCGGGGGACAGGTCCCTGTGGAGCAGTACTTC. The variable domain in full, with the rest retrieved from reference TRBV5-4 and TRBJ2-7, is ETGVTQSPTHLIKTRGQQVTLRCSSQSGHNTVSWYQQALGQGPQFIFQYYREEENGRGNFPPRFSGLQFPNYSSELNVNALELDDSALYLCASSFGGQVPVEQYFGPGTRLTVT.

The V gene is TRBV28, the J gene TRBJ2-4; possibly TRBD2 for D (5 bases). The V and J ends lost 4 bases and 0 bases respectively, with 13 bases between them. The germline gives CDR1 MDHEN, CDR2 SYDVKM. This CDR3 has 16 residues. The DNA of the CDR3 is TGTGCCAGCAGTTCCCACCCCCGGGGAGCCAAAAACATTCAGTACTTC. This gives the protein CASSSHPRGAKNIQYF.

The chain uses TRBV4-1 and TRBJ1-5; D gene unclear. The ends were cut back, 0 bases at V and 7 bases at J, with 7 bases in the middle. The CDR3 loop spans 13 amino acids. Germline CDR1 MGHRA, CDR2 YSYEKL. The CDR3 DNA is TGCGCCAGCAGCCAAGATCATGGGCAGCCCCAGCATTTT. Translated, it gives CASSQDHGQPQHF.

V and J are TRBV5-1 and TRBJ1-2; D gene uncertain. The ends were cut back, 2 bases at V and 2 bases at J, with 13 bases in the middle. The CDR3 is made up of 15 amino acids. Germline V lookup: CDR1 SGHRS, CDR2 YFSETQ. The DNA of the CDR3 is TGCGCCAGCAGCTTCGGCAGCCAGTCGAACTATGGCTACACCTTC. Protein: CASSFGSQSNYGYTF.

The CDR3 nucleotides read TGTGCCAGCAGCCTGACTAGCGGGAGGGACTGGACCCAGTACTTC. Amino acids: CASSLTSGRDWTQYF. This rearrangement joins TRBV7-2 to TRBJ2-5; 14 nucleotides align to TRBD2. With V trimmed by 5 bases and J by 7 bases, 6 bases remained unmatched. CDR3 length equals 15 residues. The germline V gene encodes CDR1 SGHTA and CDR2 FQGNSA.

This rearrangement joins TRBV7-2 to TRBJ1-2; D uncertain. Germline V gene sequence: CDR1 SGHTA, CDR2 FQGNSA. This CDR3 is built from 13 residues. V was cut by 5 bases and J by 0 bases, with 7 bases left in between. The CDR3 region has the DNA TGTGCCAGCAGCCGCGGAGCTAACTATGGCTACACCTTC. Translating it yields CASSRGANYGYTF.

The chain combines TRBV19 with TRBJ1-6; possible D gene TRBD1, 5 bases. Germline values: CDR1 LNHDA, CDR2 SQIVND (reference sequence). The CDR3 consists of 14 residues. Trimming left V 4 bases short and J 3 bases short, with 7 bases between. CDR3 sequence reads: CASSRGLYNSPLHF. The CDR3 DNA is TGTGCCAGTAGTAGGGGACTCTATAATTCACCCCTCCACTTT.

The V and J genes are TRBV14 and TRBJ2-2; no firm D call. V was pared by 1 base and J by 3 bases, with 9 bases between. Germline CDR1 reads SGHDN; CDR2 reads FVKESK. The CDR3 extends over 15 amino acids. The CDR3 reads CASSQGVSDTGELFF. Here the CDR3 DNA reads TGTGCCAGCAGCCAAGGTGTGTCAGACACCGGGGAGCTGTTTTTT.

The chain uses TRBV6-1 and TRBJ1-2, with D perhaps matching TRBD1 (6 bases). CDR3 length equals 17 residues. CDR1 MNHNS and CDR2 SASEGT come from the germline V gene. With 0 bases removed from V and 2 bases from J, the gap between germline ends came to 16 bases. This CDR3 is CASSEAGALSGNYGYTF. DNA for the CDR3: TGTGCCAGCAGTGAAGCGGGGGCCCTGTCAGGAAACTATGGCTACACCTTC.

J is TRBJ1-2 and V is TRBV5-4, with D unclear. V lost 0 bases, J lost 5 bases, and 11 bases lay in between. Germline loops: CDR1 SGHNT, CDR2 YYREEE (reference sequence). This CDR3 has 14 amino acids. The CDR3 is CASSLAGGSYGYTF. In DNA, the CDR3 is TGTGCCAGCAGCTTGGCCGGAGGCTCATATGGCTACACCTTC.

CDR3 residues: CASSPDSLGNTIYF. The CDR3 region has the DNA TGTGCCAGCAGCCCCGACAGCCTTGGAAACACCATATATTTT. The rearrangement joins TRBV6-5 to TRBJ1-3; weak D call: TRBD1 (5 bases). The ends were cut back, 6 bases at V and 3 bases at J, with 12 bases in the middle. This CDR3 is 14 amino acids long. Germline CDR1 reads MNHEY; CDR2 reads SVGAGI.

V is TRBV15 and J is TRBJ1-5, with D perhaps TRBD1 (6 bases). Trimming stripped 5 bases from V and 2 bases from J, with 13 bases between. This CDR3 region has 15 residues. CDR1 is LNHNV, CDR2 YYDKDF, per germline (reference sequence). CDR3 sequence reads: CATSSEGGGNQPQHF. The CDR3 DNA sequence: TGTGCCACCAGCTCGGAGGGGGGTGGCAATCAGCCCCAGCATTTT.

A word on this clone: A much larger clone sits a single nucleotide away, making a read error possible. This sequence joins TRBV27 and TRBJ1-3, with D uncertain. CDR3 length: 13 residues. V was clipped by 5 bases and J by 2 bases, with 7 bases between them. The germline V gene encodes CDR1 MNHEY and CDR2 SMNVEV (reference sequence). The CDR3: CASSATTGNTIYF. DNA of the CDR3: TGTGCCAGCAGTGCGACAACTGGAAACACCATATATTTT.

This clone appeared a single time. The rearrangement links TRBV30 to TRBJ2-5; TRBD1 is a possible D gene (6 bases). Trimming shortened V by 0 bases and J by 5 bases, and 16 bases separated the two germline ends. The CDR3 totals 15 residues. The germline V gene has CDR1 GTSNPN and CDR2 SVGIG (reference sequence). The CDR3 here is CAWSVHLRGGETQYF. The CDR3 region has the DNA TGTGCCTGGAGTGTACATCTCAGGGGTGGGGAGACCCAGTACTTC.

The chain employs TRBV10-3 and TRBJ1-3; D remains ambiguous. CDR3 length: 14 residues. CDR1 and CDR2 from the germline V gene are ENHRY and SYGVKD. Trimming pared 6 bases from V and 0 bases from J, leaving 9 bases between. CDR3 nucleotide sequence: TGTGCCATCAGCGAACGGAGCTCTGGAAACACCATATATTTT. Translating it yields CAISERSSGNTIYF.

V usage is TRBV19 and J usage is TRBJ1-1, with D unclear. The CDR3 has 13 amino acids. V lost 3 bases to trimming and J lost 2 bases, with 7 bases between them. The germline CDR1 and CDR2 sequences are LNHDA and SQIVND (reference sequence). The CDR3 region is CASSITYNTEAFF. CDR3 sequence (DNA): TGTGCCAGTAGTATCACCTACAACACTGAAGCTTTCTTT.

V gene TRBV18 combines with J gene TRBJ1-2, with D maybe TRBD1 (5 bases). CDR3 size: 16 residues. V was clipped by 2 bases and J by 2 bases, with 15 bases between them. Germline CDR1 KGHSH, CDR2 LQKENI. The CDR3 region has the DNA TGTGCCAGCTCACCATCGCTGGGGGATCGGAACTATGGCTACACCTTC. This gives the protein CASSPSLGDRNYGYTF.

This clone was seen a single time. At the DNA level, this CDR3 is encoded by other sequences in the same sample as well. The chain employs TRBV4-3 and TRBJ1-2, with 9 bases aligning to TRBD1. J lost 4 bases, V lost 3 bases, and 3 bases had no gene match. CDR1 is LGHNA, CDR2 YSLEER, per germline. The CDR3 runs to 14 residues. The CDR3 bases are TGCGCCAGCAGCCAGGACAGGGGCCCCTATGGCTACACCTTC. It translates to CASSQDRGPYGYTF.

The chain combines TRBV27 with TRBJ1-2; 7 nucleotides line up with TRBD1. The CDR3 length is 13 residues. Germline V CDR1 and CDR2: MNHEY, SMNVEV (reference sequence). V shed 3 bases and J 7 bases; nucleotides not matched to a gene: 5. The CDR3, as DNA: TGTGCCAGCAGTTTCCGGGACAGCCGTGGCTACACCTTC. This codes for CASSFRDSRGYTF.